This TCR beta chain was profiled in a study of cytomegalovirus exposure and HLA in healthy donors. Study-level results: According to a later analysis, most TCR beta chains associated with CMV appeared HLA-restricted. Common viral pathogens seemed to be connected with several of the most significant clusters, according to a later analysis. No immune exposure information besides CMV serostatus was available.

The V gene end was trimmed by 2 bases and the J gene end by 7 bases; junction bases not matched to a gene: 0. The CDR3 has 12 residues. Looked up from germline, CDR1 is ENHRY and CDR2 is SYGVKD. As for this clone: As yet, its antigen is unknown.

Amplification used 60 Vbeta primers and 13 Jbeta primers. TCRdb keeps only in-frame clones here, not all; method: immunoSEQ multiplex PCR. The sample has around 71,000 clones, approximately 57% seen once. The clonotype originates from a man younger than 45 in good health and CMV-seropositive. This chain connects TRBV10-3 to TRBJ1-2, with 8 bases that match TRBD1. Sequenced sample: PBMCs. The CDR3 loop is CAISEDRGGYTF. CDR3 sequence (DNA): TGTGCCATCAGTGAGGACAGGGGTGGCTACACCTTC.